This TCR beta chain was captured by sequencing in a study of lung T cells in sarcoidosis with Löfgren's syndrome. Study-level points and caveats: Multiple Löfgren's syndrome patients reportedly shared TRAV12-1 and TRBV2 CDR3 motifs, suggesting public CD4+ TCRs.

V shed 7 bases and J shed 0 bases, with 15 bases lying between them. Germline CDR1 SEHNR, CDR2 FQNEAQ (reference sequence). This CDR3 contains 16 residues. TCRdb reanalysed the reads using MiXCR and keeps one entry per CDR3 protein. The sample lists tens of thousands of distinct CDR3 sequences; about 20% were seen once. This clonotype has more than one count but fewer than ten. No antigen is known for it. This may arise from a read error, as a much more abundant clone is one base away. The chain recombines TRBV7-9 with TRBJ2-2; D is unclear. Sequencing input: CD4+ T cells from PBMCs. The TCR originated in a human donor with sarcoidosis (Löfgren's syndrome or another form), or a control subject (not recorded which). The CDR3: CASIRPSNANTGELFF. CDR3 sequence (DNA): TGTGCCAGCATCCGCCCGTCCAACGCGAACACCGGGGAGCTGTTTTTT.